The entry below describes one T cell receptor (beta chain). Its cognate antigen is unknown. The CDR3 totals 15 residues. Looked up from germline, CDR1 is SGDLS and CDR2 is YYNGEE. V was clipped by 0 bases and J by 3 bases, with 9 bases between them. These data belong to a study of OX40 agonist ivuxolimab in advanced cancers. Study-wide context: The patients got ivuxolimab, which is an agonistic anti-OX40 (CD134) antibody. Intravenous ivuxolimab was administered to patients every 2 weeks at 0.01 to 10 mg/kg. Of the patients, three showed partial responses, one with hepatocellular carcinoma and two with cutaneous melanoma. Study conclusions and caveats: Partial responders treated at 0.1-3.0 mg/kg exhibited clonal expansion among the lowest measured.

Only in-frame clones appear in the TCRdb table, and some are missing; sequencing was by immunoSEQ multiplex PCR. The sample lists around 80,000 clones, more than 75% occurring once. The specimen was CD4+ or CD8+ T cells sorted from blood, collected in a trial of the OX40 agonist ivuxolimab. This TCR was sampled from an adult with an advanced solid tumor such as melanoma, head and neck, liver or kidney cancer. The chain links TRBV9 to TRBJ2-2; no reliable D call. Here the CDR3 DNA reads TGTGCCAGCAGCGTAGAGTGGAGCTACACCGGGGAGCTGTTTTTT. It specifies CASSVEWSYTGELFF.